These 19 T cell receptor beta chains came from one sample sequenced in a study of blood T cell repertoires in COVID-19. The method was immunoSEQ multiplex PCR; TCRdb's version includes in-frame clones alone and lacks a portion of them. The sample includes approximately 100,000 clones, roughly 76% of them seen just once. The sequencing input was peripheral blood. The receptors stem from an elderly woman with active or convalescent COVID-19.

The chain recombines TRBV7-2 with TRBJ2-7, with D perhaps TRBD1 (6 bases). The CDR3 has 14 residues. The V end was cut by 4 bases, the J end by 2 bases, with 12 bases between. The germline V gene encodes CDR1 SGHTA and CDR2 FQGNSA. CDR3 DNA: TGTGCCAGCAGCTCCGGGACATTGCCCTACGAGCAGTACTTC. Its translation: CASSSGTLPYEQYF.

The V gene is TRBV3-1 (or the pseudogene TRBV3-2), the J gene TRBJ1-4; 7 nucleotides line up with TRBD1. Germline trimming cut 2 bases from V and 8 bases from J; bases unmatched to any gene: 8. Germline CDR1 is LGHDT and CDR2 is YNNKEL (reference sequence). This CDR3 comprises 15 residues. CDR3 coding DNA: TGTGCCAGCAGCCAACCCACAGGGGCGCGAGAAAAACTGTTTTTT. This codes for CASSQPTGAREKLFF.

The J gene is TRBJ2-1, the V gene TRBV7-2, with D possibly matching TRBD2 (5 bases). This CDR3 is 17 amino acids long. The germline V and J ends were trimmed by 1 base and 2 bases, with 15 bases remaining between them. Per germline, CDR1 SGHTA and CDR2 FQGNSA. CDR3 amino acids: CASSLGGIAGAYNEQFF. The CDR3, as DNA: TGTGCCAGCAGCTTAGGAGGTATTGCGGGTGCCTACAATGAGCAGTTCTTC.

The gene calls are TRBV27 and TRBJ2-5; 7 bases fit TRBD1. This CDR3 region has 15 residues. V was clipped by 10 bases and J by 4 bases; unmatched bases: 15. Germline CDR1 MNHEY, CDR2 SMNVEV (reference sequence). CDR3 loop: CATGTARYALETQYF. As DNA, the CDR3 is TGTGCCACCGGGACAGCCCGATACGCCTTAGAGACCCAGTACTTC.

This clone was seen once. The chain combines TRBV5-1 with TRBJ2-1; 14 bases line up with TRBD2. From germline, CDR1 is SGHRS and CDR2 YFSETQ. This CDR3 is 16 amino acids long. V dropped 4 bases and J dropped 8; count of bases not matched to a gene: 8. CDR3 sequence (DNA): TGCGCCAGCAGCCCGGGACTAGCGGGAGCATTCGATGAGCAGTTCTTC. As protein: CASSPGLAGAFDEQFF.

The chain couples TRBV7-3 to TRBJ2-1; 9 bases are a match to TRBD1. This CDR3 has 16 residues. Trimming removed 2 bases from V and 5 bases from J; junction bases left unmatched: 7. CDR1 is SGHTA, CDR2 FQGTGA, per germline. CDR3 sequence reads: CASSLEGTGRNNEQFF. CDR3 DNA: TGTGCCAGCAGCTTAGAGGGGACAGGGAGAAACAATGAGCAGTTCTTC.

This clone appeared once. The chain has TRBV11-2 and TRBJ1-4; the match to TRBD1 covers 11 bases. The germline V gene encodes CDR1 SGHAT and CDR2 FQNNGV. Germline trimming cut 5 bases from V and 10 bases from J; bases unmatched to any gene: 6. The CDR3 runs 14 residues. CDR3 sequence reads: CASSPGQGAGKLFF. The CDR3 DNA follows: TGTGCCAGCAGCCCCGGACAGGGGGCTGGAAAACTGTTTTTT.

V and J are TRBV7-9 and TRBJ2-1, with 8 nucleotides matching TRBD2. V dropped 5 bases and J dropped 8; count of bases not matched to a gene: 5. The CDR3 has 13 amino acids. CDR1 and CDR2 from the germline V gene are SEHNR and FQNEAQ (reference sequence). CDR3: CASSLGLADEQFF. CDR3 coding DNA: TGTGCCAGCAGCCTCGGACTAGCCGATGAGCAGTTCTTC.

The CDR3 DNA reads as TGTGCCAGCAGCTCCCTACAGGGGAACTCACCCCTCCACTTT. Protein: CASSSLQGNSPLHF. The rearrangement links TRBV7-2 to TRBJ1-6; 7 bases line up with TRBD1. V shed 4 bases, J shed 10 bases, and the junction held 7 bases outside the gene matches. The V gene's germline CDR1 is SGHTA and CDR2 FQGNSA. The CDR3 totals 14 residues.

The chain joins TRBV30 to TRBJ2-3, with TRBD2 matching over 12 bases. Per germline, CDR1 GTSNPN and CDR2 SVGIG (reference sequence). Trimming removed 0 bases from V and 1 base from J; junction bases left unmatched: 8. The CDR3 runs to 18 residues. The DNA of the CDR3 is TGTGCCTGGAGTGTACTAGCGGGGGGTCCCCGGGGCACAGATACGCAGTATTTT. Encoded protein: CAWSVLAGGPRGTDTQYF.

The chain uses TRBV4-1 and TRBJ2-3; TRBD1 aligns across 7 bases. The CDR3 is 17 residues long. The germline V gene encodes CDR1 MGHRA and CDR2 YSYEKL. V shed 3 bases and J 0 bases; nucleotides not matched to a gene: 9. Here the CDR3 reads CASSQGQTPPSTDTQYF. For the CDR3, the DNA is TGCGCCAGCAGCCAGGGACAGACCCCACCAAGCACAGATACGCAGTATTTT.

The chain couples TRBV28 to TRBJ1-2; no clear D. CDR3 length: 12 residues. The V gene lost 1 base and the J gene lost 4 bases, with 4 bases spanning the gap. Germline V gives CDR1 MDHEN, CDR2 SYDVKM. Written as DNA, the CDR3 is TGTGCCAGCAGTTTATTGAGCTATGGCTACACCTTC. Translated: CASSLLSYGYTF.

This rearrangement joins TRBV29-1 to TRBJ2-3, with D possibly TRBD1 on 6 matching bases. Per the germline V gene, CDR1 is SQVTM and CDR2 is ANQGSEA. The V end lost 6 bases, the J end lost 2 bases, and 12 bases lay between the germline ends. This CDR3 region has 13 residues. CDR3 in amino acids: CSVGAQNTDTQYF. CDR3 bases: TGCAGCGTGGGGGCACAGAACACAGATACGCAGTATTTT.

The chain joins TRBV9 to TRBJ2-5; TRBD2 might be the D (6 bases). With 4 bases removed from V and 5 bases from J, the gap between germline ends came to 18 bases. From germline, CDR1 is SGDLS and CDR2 YYNGEE. This CDR3 comprises 15 residues. The CDR3 sequence: CASSPSGGWGETQYF. The CDR3 DNA reads TGTGCCAGCAGCCCTTCCGGGGGATGGGGCGAGACCCAGTACTTC.

The chain couples TRBV3-1 (or the pseudogene TRBV3-2) to TRBJ1-1; D is perhaps TRBD1 (5 bases). Trimming removed 1 base from V and 4 bases from J, with 7 bases in between. Per the germline V gene, CDR1 is LGHDT and CDR2 is YNNKEL (reference sequence). The CDR3 contains 13 residues. The CDR3 reads CASSQAGGTEAFF. The CDR3, as DNA: TGTGCCAGCAGCCAAGCCGGGGGCACTGAAGCTTTCTTT.

The chain is built from TRBV6-5 and TRBJ1-4, with D possibly being TRBD1 (5 bases). Trimming left V 6 bases short and J 4 bases short, with 15 bases between. CDR1 MNHEY and CDR2 SVGAGI come from the germline V gene. The CDR3 contains 15 residues. CDR3 DNA sequence: TGTGCCAGCAGCTACCTAACAGGCGTTAATGAAAAACTGTTTTTT. This sequence encodes CASSYLTGVNEKLFF.

The V gene is TRBV30, the J gene TRBJ1-1, with D possibly TRBD1 on 5 matching bases. The CDR3 spans 13 residues. Between the trimmed V and J ends, which lost 3 bases and 1 base, there was a span of 9 bases. Germline-derived CDR1 and CDR2 are GTSNPN and SVGIG (reference sequence). CDR3 sequence: CAWSLTENTEAFF. In nucleotides, the CDR3 is TGTGCCTGGAGCCTGACAGAGAACACTGAAGCTTTCTTT.

Regarding this clone: The junction does not match germline at one end; this may be a read error. The chain joins TRBV28 to TRBJ2-4; 10 bases align to TRBD1. This CDR3 has 17 amino acids. Germline values: CDR1 MDHEN, CDR2 SYDVKM. For the CDR3, the DNA is TGTGCCAGCAGCTTATTGACAGGGGGCGCTTCGGCGAACATTCAGTACTTC. Amino acid sequence: CASSLLTGGASANIQYF.

V usage is TRBV19 and J usage is TRBJ2-7, with a tentative D call TRBD2 (6 bases). Deletions cut 9 bases from V and 4 bases from J, with 16 bases between. The CDR3 extends over 13 amino acids. CDR1 LNHDA and CDR2 SQIVND come from the germline V gene (reference sequence). The CDR3 DNA is TGTGCCAGCGAACGGGGGATCCTATACGAGCAGTACTTC. This encodes CASERGILYEQYF.